This passage covers 25 T cell receptor beta chains from one sample sequenced in a study of blood T cell repertoires in COVID-19. The assay was immunoSEQ multiplex PCR, and TCRdb's table has in-frame clones only and misses some. The sample lists roughly 210,000 clones; around 87% were seen once. The sample was PBMCs or T cells enriched from blood (not recorded which). The receptors here all came from a man aged 25 to 40 in a cohort exposed to, infected with or recovered from COVID-19 (not recorded which).

This chain joins TRBV4-1 and TRBJ1-2; tentatively, D is TRBD1 (5 bases). Germline CDR1 and CDR2: MGHRA and YSYEKL. Trimming took off 1 base at V and 4 bases at J, with 13 bases between the two ends. The CDR3 has 15 amino acids. The CDR3 sequence: CASSQVAGTIYGYTF. The CDR3 DNA reads as TGCGCCAGCAGCCAAGTTGCGGGGACTATCTATGGCTACACCTTC.

The rearrangement uses TRBV9 and TRBJ2-1; TRBD1 agrees at 9 bases. The CDR3 length is 16 residues. Trimming removed 5 bases from V and 6 bases from J; junction bases left unmatched: 12. CDR1 SGDLS and CDR2 YYNGEE come from the germline V gene. In DNA form, the CDR3 reads TGTGCCAGCAGTCTTTACCGGGACAGGGTAGCCAATGAGCAGTTCTTC. Translated, it gives CASSLYRDRVANEQFF. The full variable domain, completed using reference TRBV9 and TRBJ2-1, is DSGVTQTPKHLITATGQRVTLRCSPRSGDLSVYWYQQSLDQGLQFLIQYYNGEERAKGNILERFSAQQFPDLHSELNLSSLELGDSALYFCASSLYRDRVANEQFFGPGTRLTVL.

The rearrangement links TRBV21-1 to TRBJ2-7; the table's D call, TRBD1, has no DNA check behind it. TRBV21-1 represents a pseudogene. CDR3 length: 15 residues. Here the CDR3 DNA reads TGTGCCAGCAGCAAAAAGGACAGGGTAGGCCACGAGCAGTACTTC. Amino acids: CASSKKDRVGHEQYF.

The chain combines TRBV2 with TRBJ2-1; D is possibly TRBD2 (5 bases). This CDR3 contains 11 residues. With 5 bases removed from V and 8 bases from J, the gap between germline ends came to 7 bases. Germline values: CDR1 SNHLY, CDR2 FYNNEI. The CDR3 loop is CASSTRYEQFF. CDR3 bases: TGTGCCAGCAGTACTAGGTATGAGCAGTTCTTC.

The V call is TRBV28, the J call TRBJ2-5; 7 bases are a match to TRBD2. CDR1 and CDR2 (germline): MDHEN, SYDVKM. Trimming removed 5 bases from V and 0 bases from J; junction bases left unmatched: 3. The CDR3 length is 14 residues. This CDR3 is CASSGGEHQETQYF. CDR3 nucleotide sequence: TGTGCCAGCAGTGGGGGGGAACACCAAGAGACCCAGTACTTC.

The chain carries TRBV4-1 and TRBJ1-1, with D possibly being TRBD1 (5 bases). The V and J ends lost 1 base and 5 bases respectively, with 8 bases between them. CDR3 length: 13 residues. Germline V gene data show CDR1 as MGHRA and CDR2 as YSYEKL. DNA for the CDR3: TGCGCCAGCAGCCAAGTACAGGAGACTGAAGCTTTCTTT. Its translation: CASSQVQETEAFF.

V and J are TRBV7-3 and TRBJ2-3; TRBD1 matches 7 bases. Germline loops: CDR1 SGHTA, CDR2 FQGTGA. The CDR3 runs 17 residues. After removal of 2 bases from V and 0 bases from J, the junction contained 8 bases not matched to a gene. Here the CDR3 reads CASSLFAQGFSTDTQYF. CDR3 DNA: TGTGCCAGCAGCTTATTTGCACAGGGGTTTAGCACAGATACGCAGTATTTT.

V and J are TRBV5-1 and TRBJ2-7; no firm D call. The V gene's germline CDR1 is SGHRS and CDR2 YFSETQ. The CDR3 runs 14 residues. The V end lost 0 bases, the J end lost 0 bases, and 7 bases lay between the germline ends. In DNA, the CDR3 is TGCGCCAGCAGCTTGGGGAGAACCTCCTACGAGCAGTACTTC. Translating it yields CASSLGRTSYEQYF.

This clone is a singleton in its sample. The chain carries TRBV23-1 and TRBJ2-7, with TRBD2 as a possible D gene (5 bases). TRBV23-1 is an ORF for which the function is uncertain. The length of the CDR3 is 12 residues. The V end was cut by 3 bases, the J end by 12 bases, with 15 bases between. This CDR3 is CASSQFSRLAYF. CDR3 nucleotide sequence: TGCGCCAGCAGTCAGTTCTCCCGGCTAGCGTACTTC.

V is TRBV3-1 (or the pseudogene TRBV3-2) and J is TRBJ2-1; 8 bases map to TRBD1. Germline V gene sequence: CDR1 LGHDT, CDR2 YNNKEL (reference sequence). Germline trimming cut 4 bases from V and 4 bases from J; bases unmatched to any gene: 3. The CDR3 is made up of 14 amino acids. CDR3 sequence (DNA): TGTGCCAGCAGCCCCCGGGACAGGTACAATGAGCAGTTCTTC. It translates to CASSPRDRYNEQFF.

To note about this clone: A read error may be the cause here, since a much bigger clone is one base away. This chain links TRBV5-1 with TRBJ2-7; maybe TRBD1 (6 bases). The V gene's germline CDR1 is SGHRS and CDR2 YFSETQ. The CDR3 covers 11 residues. The ends were cut back, 4 bases at V and 5 bases at J, with 7 bases in the middle. DNA for the CDR3: TGCGCCAGCAGCCCAGGGGACGAGCAGTACTTC. Encoded protein: CASSPGDEQYF.

This chain uses TRBV18 with TRBJ1-3, with D maybe TRBD1 (6 bases). Per the germline V gene, CDR1 is KGHSH and CDR2 is LQKENI. The CDR3 sequence is 13 residues long. V lost 5 bases to trimming and J lost 7 bases, with 12 bases between them. The CDR3 sequence: CASSTGQTNTIYF. The DNA for the CDR3 is TGTGCCAGCTCAACAGGACAGACCAACACCATATATTTT.

This clone occurred a few times. J is TRBJ2-5 and V is TRBV7-9; 7 bases match TRBD2. There are 14 residues in the CDR3. CDR1 is SEHNR, CDR2 FQNEAQ, per germline (reference sequence). The V segment lost 8 bases and the J segment 4 bases; nucleotides outside the gene matches: 10. The CDR3 nucleotides are TGTGCCAGCCGCCGGGGACTACCTGGAGAGACCCAGTACTTC. Residues: CASRRGLPGETQYF.

The chain employs TRBV7-9 and TRBJ2-1, with 13 bases identical to TRBD2. Per germline, CDR1 SEHNR and CDR2 FQNEAQ (reference sequence). The CDR3 spans 15 residues. V dropped 10 bases and J dropped 10; count of bases not matched to a gene: 13. The CDR3 DNA follows: TGTGCCACCGGGGGGAAGGGACTAGCGGGATGGGAGCAGTTCTTC. This translates into CATGGKGLAGWEQFF.

The rearrangement joins TRBV7-2 to TRBJ2-7; 8 positions match TRBD1. The CDR3 loop spans 14 amino acids. Per germline, CDR1 SGHTA and CDR2 FQGNSA. V lost 5 bases to trimming and J lost 4 bases; unmatched junction nucleotides: 7. The chain's CDR3 is CASSQRQGRYEQYF. The CDR3 DNA reads TGTGCCAGCAGCCAGAGACAGGGGAGGTACGAGCAGTACTTC.

This sequence joins TRBV14 and TRBJ1-4, with 10 bases identical to TRBD1. CDR1 SGHDN and CDR2 FVKESK come from the germline V gene. The ends lost 2 bases at V and 8 bases at J; junction bases unmatched: 5. The CDR3 length is 15 residues. The CDR3, as DNA: TGTGCCAGCAGCCAACGGACAGGGGGAGACGAAAAACTGTTTTTT. Translating it yields CASSQRTGGDEKLFF.

The rearrangement links TRBV28 to TRBJ1-6; the match to TRBD1 covers 7 bases. The CDR3 sequence is 18 residues long. Germline assignment: CDR1 MDHEN and CDR2 SYDVKM. Unmatched junction bases numbered 10, after V lost 5 bases and J lost 0 bases. The CDR3 bases are TGTGCCAGCAGTACCAGGCGACAGGGAAGCTCCTATAATTCACCCCTCCACTTT. Its protein product is CASSTRRQGSSYNSPLHF.

CDR3 nucleotides: TGTGCCAGCAGCTTGAGGGGAGCGGGGGACGGCTACACCTTC. Translated: CASSLRGAGDGYTF. V and J are TRBV5-5 and TRBJ1-2, with D perhaps matching TRBD1 (5 bases). Germline lookup yields CDR1 SGHKS and CDR2 YYEKEE (reference sequence). With 1 base removed from V and 8 bases from J, the gap between germline ends came to 15 bases. CDR3 length: 14 amino acids. The variable domain in full, with the rest retrieved from reference TRBV5-5 and TRBJ1-2, is DAGVTQSPTHLIKTRGQQVTLRCSPISGHKSVSWYQQVLGQGPQFIFQYYEKEERGRGNFPDRFSARQFPNYSSELNVNALLLGDSALYLCASSLRGAGDGYTFGSGTRLTVV.

The chain couples TRBV18 to TRBJ2-6; TRBD1 aligns across 12 bases. Germline CDR1 KGHSH, CDR2 LQKENI. The CDR3 has 18 amino acids. V shed 3 bases, J shed 2 bases, and the junction held 5 bases outside the gene matches. The CDR3 loop reads CASSPTGQGAAGANVLTF. CDR3 DNA sequence: TGTGCCAGCTCACCGACGGGACAGGGGGCCGCTGGGGCCAACGTCCTGACTTTC.

CDR3 DNA: TGTGCCAGCTCACCACCCCTGACAGGGTGGGAAGCTTTCTTT. Translation: CASSPPLTGWEAFF. V is TRBV18 and J is TRBJ1-1, with 7 bases matching TRBD1. CDR1 and CDR2 (germline): KGHSH, LQKENI. The CDR3 spans 14 residues. Trimming at V came to 0 bases and at J to 8 bases, leaving 6 bases not matched to a gene.

The rearrangement links TRBV6-1 to TRBJ2-2; TRBD2 matches 9 bases. The CDR3 runs to 16 residues. CDR1 is MNHNS and CDR2 is SASEGT in the germline V gene. Trimming at V came to 1 base and at J to 1 base, leaving 1 base not matched to a gene. CDR3 protein: CASSEVLAGNTGELFF. Here the CDR3 DNA reads TGTGCCAGCAGTGAAGTACTAGCGGGGAACACCGGGGAGCTGTTTTTT.

The chain employs TRBV28 and TRBJ2-1; possible D gene TRBD2, 6 bases. Trimming took off 5 bases at V and 13 bases at J, with 15 bases between the two ends. CDR1 is MDHEN, CDR2 SYDVKM, per germline. The length of the CDR3 is 12 residues. DNA of the CDR3: TGTGCCAGCAGTCTCCTGGGACTCGGTCAGTTCTTC. Translated, it gives CASSLLGLGQFF.

This sequence joins TRBV9 and TRBJ1-6; D may be TRBD1 (6 bases). CDR3 length: 17 residues. The germline gives CDR1 SGDLS, CDR2 YYNGEE. V was cut by 0 bases and J by 8 bases, with 18 bases left in between. The CDR3 coding sequence is TGTGCCAGCAGCGTAGGGGATTTGGGGGCAGGTGATTCACCCCTCCACTTT. It is translated as CASSVGDLGAGDSPLHF.

This clone has more than one count but fewer than ten. The chain is built from TRBV28 and TRBJ1-2, with 9 bases that match TRBD1. V trimming: 5 bases; J trimming: 6 bases; junction bases outside the gene matches: 16. The length of the CDR3 is 17 residues. CDR1 and CDR2 (germline): MDHEN, SYDVKM. The CDR3 DNA follows: TGTGCCAGCAGTATAAAACCGGGACAGGGTGACAAGGATGGCTACACCTTC. Translation gives CASSIKPGQGDKDGYTF.

The gene calls are TRBV6-5 and TRBJ1-1; TRBD1 matches at 11 bases. Germline V gives CDR1 MNHEY, CDR2 SVGAGI. This CDR3 has 15 amino acids. V shed 5 bases, J shed 4 bases, and the junction held 6 bases outside the gene matches. CDR3 DNA: TGTGCCAGCAGTCAAACCGGGACAGGGGGCACTGAAGCTTTCTTT. Its translation: CASSQTGTGGTEAFF.